A selection of T cell receptor beta chains follows, all from one sample in a study of blood T cell repertoires in COVID-19. Only in-frame clones appear in the TCRdb table, and some are missing; sequencing was by immunoSEQ multiplex PCR. The profile shows under 150,000 clones, over 80% of them singletons. Material for sequencing was peripheral blood. These receptors were collected from a woman aged 40-49 years with active or convalescent COVID-19. Both conserved end residues are part of each CDR3. A D gene is named only where the DNA matches it firmly. Clone size, where shown, is once, few, many, or a class for clones that have expanded.

j_call v_call clone_size d_call cdr3_nt cdr3_aa
TRBJ1-2 TRBV28 - TRBD1 TGTGCCAGCAGTTCCGGGACAGGACGGCTCAGTGGCTACACCTTC CASSSGTGRLSGYTF
TRBJ1-1 TRBV10-3 - - TGTGCCAGCCGGGGGAGAGCCGTCGACACTGAAGCTTTCTTT CASRGRAVDTEAFF
TRBJ1-3 TRBV7-2 - - TGTGCCAGCAGCTTCGTAACAGGGCCCTCTGGAAACACCATATATTTT CASSFVTGPSGNTIYF
TRBJ2-6 TRBV19 - - TGTGCCAGTAGTGCAACAGGGATCTCTGGGGCCAACGTCCTGACTTTC CASSATGISGANVLTF
TRBJ1-2 TRBV6-4 - - TGTGCCAGCAGTGATTATGGCTCAGGGCGGTCATCTCGAGGCTACACCTTC CASSDYGSGRSSRGYTF
TRBJ2-7 TRBV6-5 - - TGTGCCAGCAACCAGGGCTGGGGGGCCTACGAGCAGTACTTC CASNQGWGAYEQYF
TRBJ1-1 TRBV5-8 - - TGTGCCAGCAGCTTTTGGCCGAACACTGAAGCTTTCTTT CASSFWPNTEAFF
TRBJ2-5 TRBV5-4 - - TGTGCCAGCAGCTTGGGATTGGGGCCCCAAGAGACCCAGTACTTC CASSLGLGPQETQYF
TRBJ2-7 TRBV14 - - TGTGCCAGCAGCCAAGAACACATCGAGCGATGGTTC CASSQEHIERWF
TRBJ1-2 TRBV30 few TRBD1 TGTGCCTGGAGTGGCCCGGGACAGGGCGCTGGCTACACCTTC CAWSGPGQGAGYTF
TRBJ1-1 TRBV5-1 once - TGCGCCAGCAGCTTACACAGGGAGAAGTCTGAAGCTTTCTTT CASSLHREKSEAFF
TRBJ1-3 TRBV6-6 - TRBD1 TGTGCCAGCACCACGGAGGACAGGTTCTCTGGAAACACCATATATTTT CASTTEDRFSGNTIYF
TRBJ1-2 TRBV6-2/TRBV6-3 - - TGTGCCAGCAGCATACAGTGGCTTGGCTACACCTTC CASSIQWLGYTF
TRBJ1-3 TRBV30 - - TGTGCCTGGAACCGGGGTTTTGGAAACACCATATATTTT CAWNRGFGNTIYF
TRBJ2-7 TRBV29-1 - - TGCAGCGTCGAAACAGGCCTCAGAACCTACGAGCAGTACTTC CSVETGLRTYEQYF
TRBJ1-2 TRBV27 - TRBD1 TGTGCCAGCAGTTTATGGGCAGGGGGCATGACTAACTATGGCTACACCTTC CASSLWAGGMTNYGYTF
TRBJ2-2 TRBV28 once TRBD1 TGTGCCAGCAGTTTATGGTCCGGGACAGGGGGGAACACCGGGGAGCTGTTTTTT CASSLWSGTGGNTGELFF
TRBJ1-5 TRBV6-5 - - TGTGCCAGCTCGTCGAGGAGGGGTGGTGGCCAGCCCCAGCATTTT CASSSRRGGGQPQHF
TRBJ2-5 TRBV5-5 once - TGTGCCAGCAGCTTGTGGTTGGGCGGGGCGTCTCAAGAGACCCAGTACTTC CASSLWLGGASQETQYF